A selection of T cell receptor beta chains follows, all from one sample in a study of CD8 T cells in ankylosing spondylitis. TCRdb processed the 5' RACE reads anew with MiXCR; each CDR3 protein has one entry. The table includes more than 200,000 distinct CDR3 sequences, under 30% detected once. Sequenced: blood, either unsorted or a sorted T cell fraction (not recorded which). These receptors were taken from a male donor with ankylosing spondylitis or in good health (not recorded which). Each CDR3 is given with its conserved first and last residue. D genes are given only for firm matches. Expanded clones get a size class; other rows say once, few or many, or leave the size out.

-	many	TRBV29-1	TRBJ2-5	TGCAGCGTTTCAGGGGCGGAAGAGACCCAGTACTTC	CSVSGAEETQYF
TRBD1	many	TRBV29-1	TRBJ1-2	TGCAGCGTGGAATACAGGGGAGGGGGCTACACCTTC	CSVEYRGGGYTF
TRBD1	-	TRBV6-1	TRBJ2-7	TGTGCCACCCTCCACGGCGGGACAGGGGGCTACGAGCAGTACTTC	CATLHGGTGGYEQYF
-	-	TRBV12-3/TRBV12-4	TRBJ2-3	TGTGCCAGCAGTCTACTGTCCCGGGGGCTCGCAGATACGCAGTATTTT	CASSLLSRGLADTQYF
-	few	TRBV21-1	TRBJ2-3	TGTGCCAGATCTAGCGGGGGGGCAACGGATACGCAGTATTTT	CARSSGGATDTQYF
TRBD2	-	TRBV12-3/TRBV12-4	TRBJ2-1	TGTGCCAGCACTCCCGGGACTAGTCGAGTTAGTGAGCAGTTCTTC	CASTPGTSRVSEQFF
-	many	TRBV6-1	TRBJ2-1	TGTGCCAGCAGTGAGTCCCTTATGGCCTACAATGAGCAGTTCTTC	CASSESLMAYNEQFF
TRBD2	-	TRBV12-3/TRBV12-4	TRBJ2-5	TGTGCCAGCAGGCTCGCTGGCGGGGGGCCAACGGAGACCCAGTACTTC	CASRLAGGGPTETQYF
-	-	TRBV6-5	TRBJ1-1	TGTGCCAGCAGTCCCTCGACTGGCCGAGGGACTGAAGCTTTCTTT	CASSPSTGRGTEAFF
-	many	TRBV29-1	TRBJ2-1	TGCAGCGTTGAACCCCATCTAGCGCGCCGGGGTGGTGTCGTGGTCTTC	CSVEPHLARRGGVVVF
TRBD1	-	TRBV10-1	TRBJ2-2	TGCGCCAGCAGTCCGGGACAGACCACCGGGGAGCTGTTTTTT	CASSPGQTTGELFF
TRBD1	few	TRBV29-1	TRBJ1-2	TGCAGCGTTGGACAGGGCCCCAACTATGGCTACACCTTC	CSVGQGPNYGYTF
-	-	TRBV29-1	TRBJ2-3	TGCAGCGTTGCGGCAGGGAGCACAGATACGCAGTATTTT	CSVAAGSTDTQYF
TRBD1	many	TRBV29-1	TRBJ2-7	TGCAGCGTTGAAATGGGACAGGGTGGAGACGAGCAGTACTTC	CSVEMGQGGDEQYF
TRBD1	-	TRBV6-5	TRBJ2-1	TGTGCCAGCAGTTACGGTGGCAGGGGGCACGGGGAGCAGTTCTTC	CASSYGGRGHGEQFF